Listed below are T cell receptor beta chains from one sample, sequenced in a study of cytomegalovirus exposure and HLA in healthy donors. Here immunoSEQ multiplex PCR was the method, and the copy in TCRdb shows in-frame clones only, minus some. This sample has fewer than 200,000 clones, with approximately 82% found just once. Sample: PBMCs. These receptors were taken from a man aged 35 to 55 in good health and CMV-seropositive. Both conserved end residues are part of each CDR3. Each record gives: D gene, clone size, J gene, CDR3 length, V gene, CDR3 DNA, CDR3 protein. The D gene is left open where the match is weak. Size values are once, few and many counts, or a class for expanded clones, and some rows have none.

-,-,TRBJ1-4,15,TRBV6-5,TGTGCCAGCAGTTACTCCGGAGTCCTTAATGAAAAACTGTTTTTT,CASSYSGVLNEKLFF
-,-,TRBJ2-5,12,TRBV5-1,TGCGCCAGCAGCCCGGAGACGGAGACCCAGTACTTC,CASSPETETQYF
TRBD2,-,TRBJ2-2,15,TRBV9,TGTGCCAGCAGCGTCGGTGGCGGGAGTAGGGCGGAGCTGTTTTTT,CASSVGGGSRAELFF
TRBD2,-,TRBJ2-7,16,TRBV7-2,TGTGCCAGCAGCTCAGGGGCTAGCGGGAGTCGGCCCGAGCAGTACTTC,CASSSGASGSRPEQYF
-,-,TRBJ1-3,14,TRBV5-1,TGCGCCAGCAGCTTGCCCGGTCCTGGAAACACCATATATTTT,CASSLPGPGNTIYF
TRBD2,once,TRBJ2-7,16,TRBV5-1,TGCGCCAGCAGCTCGGGGGGGCTAGCGGGGACCTACGAGCAGTACTTC,CASSSGGLAGTYEQYF
TRBD2,-,TRBJ2-1,16,TRBV4-2,TGTGCCAGCAGCCAAGACCCGGGACTAGCTAACAATGAGCAGTTCTTC,CASSQDPGLANNEQFF
TRBD1,-,TRBJ1-1,15,TRBV7-2,TGTGCCAGCAGCTTAGGGTACCAGGGGGACACTGAAGCTTTCTTT,CASSLGYQGDTEAFF
-,-,TRBJ1-2,13,TRBV7-9,TGTGCCAGCAGCTTAGTGGGAGGCTATGGCTACACCTTC,CASSLVGGYGYTF
-,-,TRBJ1-2,13,TRBV28,TGTGCCAGCAGAAAAACTGAGAACTATGGCTACACCTTC,CASRKTENYGYTF
TRBD2,-,TRBJ2-2,12,TRBV19,TGTGCCACTAGCGGGAGGGCCGGGGAGCTGTTTTTT,CATSGRAGELFF
TRBD2,-,TRBJ2-7,14,TRBV5-4,TGTGCCAGCAGCTCAAGGGGACTATCCTACGAGCAGTACTTC,CASSSRGLSYEQYF
-,once,TRBJ1-1,14,TRBV6-5,TGTGCCAGCAGTTATAAGGGGAGGGTCACTGAAGCTTTCTTT,CASSYKGRVTEAFF
TRBD1,-,TRBJ2-7,15,TRBV23-1,TGCGCCAGCAGTCGTGGGACAGGGGGCGCTTACGAGCAGTACTTC,CASSRGTGGAYEQYF
-,-,TRBJ1-5,22,TRBV21-1,TGTGCCAGCAGCAAAGCGGACTCTGTATGGACAGAAGGCCAGTCTAGCAATCAGCCCCAGCATTTT,CASSKADSVWTEGQSSNQPQHF
-,-,TRBJ1-1,18,TRBV5-5,TGTGCCAGCAGCCTGGGACGTTACGGGGGACGAGGGGACACTGAAGCTTTCTTT,CASSLGRYGGRGDTEAFF
-,-,TRBJ1-1,14,TRBV5-1,TGCGCCAGCAGCTTGCTCACAGGAAACACTGAAGCTTTCTTT,CASSLLTGNTEAFF
-,-,TRBJ2-7,14,TRBV6-5,TGTGCCAGCAGCCAGACCGGGTCATCGGGGGAGCAGTACTTC,CASSQTGSSGEQYF
TRBD1,-,TRBJ2-7,15,TRBV4-1,TGCGCCAGCAGCCTTGGACAGGGAAACACCTACGAGCAGTACTTC,CASSLGQGNTYEQYF
TRBD1,-,TRBJ2-5,16,TRBV5-4,TGTGCCAGCAGCTTTACCGGGACAGGGGGGGGAGAGACCCAGTACTTC,CASSFTGTGGGETQYF
TRBD1,-,TRBJ2-7,15,TRBV4-1,TGCGCCAGCAGCCAAGCCGGACAGGGTCTAGGTGAGCAGTACTTC,CASSQAGQGLGEQYF
-,-,TRBJ1-4,15,TRBV28,TGTGCCAGTCGGGGGGGGGTAGGAGCTAATGAAAAACTGTTTTTT,CASRGGVGANEKLFF
-,-,TRBJ2-7,14,TRBV6-1,TGTGCCAGCAGTACCCGACTAGACTCCTACGAGCAGTACTTC,CASSTRLDSYEQYF
TRBD1,-,TRBJ1-3,13,TRBV5-5,TGTGCCAGCAGCCGGACAGGAGGGGACACCATATATTTT,CASSRTGGDTIYF
-,few,TRBJ1-2,14,TRBV29-1,TGCAGCGTGACCCCCCCGGACACCTCCTATGGCTACACCTTC,CSVTPPDTSYGYTF
TRBD1,-,TRBJ2-2,15,TRBV6-6,TGTGCCAGCAGTTTCCGGGACAGGGGTTCCGGGGAGCTGTTTTTT,CASSFRDRGSGELFF
TRBD2,-,TRBJ2-1,15,TRBV11-2,TGTGCCAGCAGAGCCCCGGGACTAGGAATGCATGAGCAGTTCTTC,CASRAPGLGMHEQFF